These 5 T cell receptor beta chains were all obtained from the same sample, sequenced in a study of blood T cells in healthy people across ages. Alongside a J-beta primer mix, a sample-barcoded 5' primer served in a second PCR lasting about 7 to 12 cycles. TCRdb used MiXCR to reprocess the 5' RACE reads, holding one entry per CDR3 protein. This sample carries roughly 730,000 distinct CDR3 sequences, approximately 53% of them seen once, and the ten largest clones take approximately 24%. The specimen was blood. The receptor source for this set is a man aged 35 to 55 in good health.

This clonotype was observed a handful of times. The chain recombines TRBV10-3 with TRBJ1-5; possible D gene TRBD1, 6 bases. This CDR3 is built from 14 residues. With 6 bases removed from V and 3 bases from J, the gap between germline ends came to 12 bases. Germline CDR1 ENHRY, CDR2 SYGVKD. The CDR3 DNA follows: TGTGCCATCAGGCCCCAGGGGTACAATCAGCCCCAGCATTTT. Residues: CAIRPQGYNQPQHF.

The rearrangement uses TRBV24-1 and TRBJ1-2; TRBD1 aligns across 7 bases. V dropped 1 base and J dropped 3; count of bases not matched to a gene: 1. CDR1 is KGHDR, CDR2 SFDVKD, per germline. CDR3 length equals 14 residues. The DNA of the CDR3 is TGTGCCACCAGTGATTTCGGGACAGACTATGGCTACACCTTC. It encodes CATSDFGTDYGYTF.

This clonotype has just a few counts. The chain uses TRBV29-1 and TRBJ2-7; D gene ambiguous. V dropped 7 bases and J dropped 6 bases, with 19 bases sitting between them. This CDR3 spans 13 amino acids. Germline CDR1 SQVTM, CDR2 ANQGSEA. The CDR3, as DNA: TGCAGCGCCTCTACCCAAGGTACTACCGAGCAGTACTTC. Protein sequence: CSASTQGTTEQYF.

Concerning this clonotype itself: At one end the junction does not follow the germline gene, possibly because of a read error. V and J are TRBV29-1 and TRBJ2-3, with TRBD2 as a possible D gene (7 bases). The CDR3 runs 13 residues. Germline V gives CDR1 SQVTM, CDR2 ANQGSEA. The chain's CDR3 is CCVTRGRTDTQYF. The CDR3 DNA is TGCTGCGTCACGCGGGGGCGTACAGATACGCAGTATTTT.

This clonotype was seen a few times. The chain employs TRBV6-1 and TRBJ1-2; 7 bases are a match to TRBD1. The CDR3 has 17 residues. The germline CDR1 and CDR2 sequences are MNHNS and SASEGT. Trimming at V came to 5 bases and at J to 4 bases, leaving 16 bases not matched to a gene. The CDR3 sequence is CASSPWDSSAGGYGYTF. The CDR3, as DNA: TGTGCCAGCAGTCCATGGGACAGTTCGGCCGGGGGCTATGGCTACACCTTC.